This T cell receptor (beta chain) was profiled in a study of blood T cells in healthy people across ages. General study points: Age advanced and TCR beta diversity per million T cells fell, roughly linearly. Researchers deemed the diversity estimates from one million T cells underestimates.

The germline V gene has CDR1 SGHTA and CDR2 FQGTGA. V lost 5 bases and J 6 bases, leaving 14 bases between the germline ends. The CDR3 extends over 13 amino acids. A second about 7 to 12 cycle PCR used barcoded and J-beta primers. CDR3-containing paired-end reads numbering at least 2.5 million came from each sample. TCRdb reprocessed the 5' RACE reads via MiXCR and lists one record per CDR3 protein. Among about 780,000 distinct CDR3 sequences, less than 60% were seen once, and the ten largest hold 15% to 20%. In the case of this clonotype: Its antigen is currently unknown.

The source material was blood. This clonotype was sampled from an elderly man in good health. V and J are TRBV7-3 and TRBJ2-7, with D tentatively TRBD1 or TRBD2 (5 bases each). CDR3 DNA: TGTGCCAGCAGCCCGGGACGGGCAACCGAGCAGTACTTC. Encoded protein: CASSPGRATEQYF. Combining the CDR3 with reference TRBV7-3 and TRBJ2-7 gives the whole variable domain GAGVSQTPSNKVTEKGKYVELRCDPISGHTALYWYRQSLGQGPEFLIYFQGTGAADDSGLPNDRFFAVRPEGSVSTLKIQRTERGDSAVYLCASSPGRATEQYFGPGTRLTVT.